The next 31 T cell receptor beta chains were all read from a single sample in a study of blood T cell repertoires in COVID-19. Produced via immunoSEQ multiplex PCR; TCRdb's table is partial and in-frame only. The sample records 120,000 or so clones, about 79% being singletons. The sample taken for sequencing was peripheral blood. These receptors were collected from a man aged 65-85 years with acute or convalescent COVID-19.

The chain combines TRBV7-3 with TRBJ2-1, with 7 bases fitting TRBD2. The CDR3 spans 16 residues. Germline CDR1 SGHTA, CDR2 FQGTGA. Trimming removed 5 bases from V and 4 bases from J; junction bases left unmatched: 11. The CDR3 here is CASSRSAGVPYNEQFF. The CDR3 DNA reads TGTGCCAGCAGCCGTAGCGCGGGGGTTCCATACAATGAGCAGTTCTTC.

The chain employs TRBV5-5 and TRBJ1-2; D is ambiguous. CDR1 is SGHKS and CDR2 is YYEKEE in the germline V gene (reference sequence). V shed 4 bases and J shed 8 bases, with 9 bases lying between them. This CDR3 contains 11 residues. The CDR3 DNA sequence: TGTGCCAGCAGCCAGGTCGGCGGCTACACCTTC. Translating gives CASSQVGGYTF.

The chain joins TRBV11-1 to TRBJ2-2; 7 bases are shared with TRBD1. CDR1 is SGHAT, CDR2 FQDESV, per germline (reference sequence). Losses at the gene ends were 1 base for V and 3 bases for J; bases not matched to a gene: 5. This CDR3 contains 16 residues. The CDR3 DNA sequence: TGTGCCAGCAGCTTAGGTCAGGGGGTTGACACCGGGGAGCTGTTTTTT. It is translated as CASSLGQGVDTGELFF. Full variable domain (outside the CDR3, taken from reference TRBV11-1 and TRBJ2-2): EAEVAQSPRYKITEKSQAVAFWCDPISGHATLYWYRQILGQGPELLVQFQDESVVDDSQLPKDRFSAERLKGVDSTLKIQPAELGDSAMYLCASSLGQGVDTGELFFGEGSRLTVL.

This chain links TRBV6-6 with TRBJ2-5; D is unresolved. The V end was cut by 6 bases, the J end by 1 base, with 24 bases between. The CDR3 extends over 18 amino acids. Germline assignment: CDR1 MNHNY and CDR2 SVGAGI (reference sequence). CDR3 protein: CASSRGLRTYPIQETQYF. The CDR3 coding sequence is TGTGCCAGCAGCCGAGGTCTACGTACGTACCCTATCCAAGAGACCCAGTACTTC.

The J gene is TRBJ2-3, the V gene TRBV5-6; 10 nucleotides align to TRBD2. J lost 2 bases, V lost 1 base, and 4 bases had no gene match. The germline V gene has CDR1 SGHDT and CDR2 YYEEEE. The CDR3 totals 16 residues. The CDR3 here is CASSLTSGVDTDTQYF. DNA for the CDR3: TGTGCCAGCAGCTTGACTAGCGGGGTAGACACAGATACGCAGTATTTT.

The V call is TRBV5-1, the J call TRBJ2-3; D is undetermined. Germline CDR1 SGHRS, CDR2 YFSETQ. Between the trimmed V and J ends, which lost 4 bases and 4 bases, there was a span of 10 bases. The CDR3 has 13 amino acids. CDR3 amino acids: CASSLGAADTQYF. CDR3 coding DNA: TGCGCCAGCAGCCTAGGCGCGGCAGATACGCAGTATTTT.

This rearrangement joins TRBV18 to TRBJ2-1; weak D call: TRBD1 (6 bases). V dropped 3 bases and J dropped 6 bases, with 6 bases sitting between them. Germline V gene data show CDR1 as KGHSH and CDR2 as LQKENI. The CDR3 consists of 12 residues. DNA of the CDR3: TGTGCCAGCTCACCGGACAGCAATGAGCAGTTCTTC. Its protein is CASSPDSNEQFF.

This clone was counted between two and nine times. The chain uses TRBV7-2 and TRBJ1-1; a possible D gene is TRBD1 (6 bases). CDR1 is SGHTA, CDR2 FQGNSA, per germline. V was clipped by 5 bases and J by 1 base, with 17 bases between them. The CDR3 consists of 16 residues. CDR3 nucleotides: TGTGCCAGCAGCCCCAGGACAGCACTAACGAACACTGAAGCTTTCTTT. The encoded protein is CASSPRTALTNTEAFF.

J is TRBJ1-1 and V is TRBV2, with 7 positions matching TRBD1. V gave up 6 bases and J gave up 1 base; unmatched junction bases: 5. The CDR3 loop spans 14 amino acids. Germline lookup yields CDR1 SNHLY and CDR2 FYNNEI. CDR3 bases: TGTGCCAGCAGACTTCGGACAGGGAACACTGAAGCTTTCTTT. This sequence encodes CASRLRTGNTEAFF.

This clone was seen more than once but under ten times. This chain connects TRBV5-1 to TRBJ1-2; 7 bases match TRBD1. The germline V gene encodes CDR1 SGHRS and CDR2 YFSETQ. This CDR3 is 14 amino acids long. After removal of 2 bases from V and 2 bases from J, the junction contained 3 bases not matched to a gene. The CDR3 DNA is TGCGCCAGCAGCTTTACAGGGGTCAACTATGGCTACACCTTC. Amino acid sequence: CASSFTGVNYGYTF.

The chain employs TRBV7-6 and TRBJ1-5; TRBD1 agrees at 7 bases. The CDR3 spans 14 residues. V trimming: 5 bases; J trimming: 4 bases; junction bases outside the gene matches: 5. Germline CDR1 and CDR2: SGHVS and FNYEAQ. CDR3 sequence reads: CASSPGQLNQPQHF. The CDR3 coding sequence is TGTGCCAGCAGCCCGGGACAGTTAAATCAGCCCCAGCATTTT. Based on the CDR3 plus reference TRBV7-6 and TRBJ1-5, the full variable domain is GAGVSQSPRYKVTKRGQDVALRCDPISGHVSLYWYRQALGQGPEFLTYFNYEAQQDKSGLPNDRFSAERPEGSISTLTIQRTEQRDSAMYRCASSPGQLNQPQHFGDGTRLSIL.

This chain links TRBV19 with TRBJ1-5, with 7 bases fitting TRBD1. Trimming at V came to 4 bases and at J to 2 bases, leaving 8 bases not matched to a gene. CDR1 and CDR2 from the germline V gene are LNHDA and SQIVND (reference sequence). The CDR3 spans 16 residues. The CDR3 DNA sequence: TGTGCCAGTAGTAGCAACAGGGGTTTTGGCAATCAGCCCCAGCATTTT. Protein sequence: CASSSNRGFGNQPQHF.

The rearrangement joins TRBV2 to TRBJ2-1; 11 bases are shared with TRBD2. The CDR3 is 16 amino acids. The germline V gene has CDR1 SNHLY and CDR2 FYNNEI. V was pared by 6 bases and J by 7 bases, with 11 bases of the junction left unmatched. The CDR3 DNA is TGTGCCAGCAGCATTGAACTAGCGGGGGCCTCGAATGAGCAGTTCTTC. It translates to CASSIELAGASNEQFF. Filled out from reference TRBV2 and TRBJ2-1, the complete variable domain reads EPEVTQTPSHQVTQMGQEVILRCVPISNHLYFYWYRQILGQKVEFLVSFYNNEISEKSEIFDDQFSVERPDGSNFTLKIRSTKLEDSAMYFCASSIELAGASNEQFFGPGTRLTVL.

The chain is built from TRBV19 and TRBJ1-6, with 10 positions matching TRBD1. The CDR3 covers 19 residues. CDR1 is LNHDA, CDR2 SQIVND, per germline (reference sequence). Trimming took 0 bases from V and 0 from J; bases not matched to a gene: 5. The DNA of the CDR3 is TGTGCCAGTAGTATAGATGGGAGACAGGGGGCCTCCTATAATTCACCCCTCCACTTT. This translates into CASSIDGRQGASYNSPLHF.

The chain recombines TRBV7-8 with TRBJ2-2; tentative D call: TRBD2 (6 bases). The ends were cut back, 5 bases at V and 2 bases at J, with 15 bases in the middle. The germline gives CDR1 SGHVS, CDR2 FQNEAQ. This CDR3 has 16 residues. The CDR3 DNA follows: TGTGCCAGCAGCCTCCCAGCCGGGGGAAACACCGGGGAGCTGTTTTTT. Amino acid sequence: CASSLPAGGNTGELFF.

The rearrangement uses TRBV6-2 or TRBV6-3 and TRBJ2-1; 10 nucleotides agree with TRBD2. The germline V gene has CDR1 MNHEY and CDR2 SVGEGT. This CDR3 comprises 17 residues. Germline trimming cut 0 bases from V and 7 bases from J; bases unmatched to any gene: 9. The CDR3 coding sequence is TGTGCCAGCAGTTACTCGTTGGGAGCGGGGGGGCCAAATGAGCAGTTCTTC. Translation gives CASSYSLGAGGPNEQFF.

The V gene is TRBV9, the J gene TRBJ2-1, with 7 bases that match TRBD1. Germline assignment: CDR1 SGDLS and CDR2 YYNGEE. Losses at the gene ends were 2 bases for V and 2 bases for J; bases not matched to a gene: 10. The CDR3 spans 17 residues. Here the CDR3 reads CASSVSGTASTYNEQFF. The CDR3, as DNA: TGTGCCAGCAGCGTGTCGGGGACAGCCTCTACCTACAATGAGCAGTTCTTC.

This CDR3 reads CASNPGTVPNYGYTF. The CDR3 region has the DNA TGTGCCAGCAACCCTGGGACAGTTCCTAACTATGGCTACACCTTC. The chain carries TRBV9 and TRBJ1-2; 7 bases match TRBD1. Losses at the gene ends were 6 bases for V and 0 bases for J; bases not matched to a gene: 8. Germline values: CDR1 SGDLS, CDR2 YYNGEE. This CDR3 spans 15 amino acids. The whole variable domain, filled in from reference TRBV9 and TRBJ1-2, reads DSGVTQTPKHLITATGQRVTLRCSPRSGDLSVYWYQQSLDQGLQFLIQYYNGEERAKGNILERFSAQQFPDLHSELNLSSLELGDSALYFCASNPGTVPNYGYTFGSGTRLTVV.

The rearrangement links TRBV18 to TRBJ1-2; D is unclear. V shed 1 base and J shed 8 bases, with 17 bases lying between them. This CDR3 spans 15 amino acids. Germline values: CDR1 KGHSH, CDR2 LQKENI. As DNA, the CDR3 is TGTGCCAGCTCACCACGAAGTGGGGAGGGAGGCGGCTACACCTTC. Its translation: CASSPRSGEGGGYTF.

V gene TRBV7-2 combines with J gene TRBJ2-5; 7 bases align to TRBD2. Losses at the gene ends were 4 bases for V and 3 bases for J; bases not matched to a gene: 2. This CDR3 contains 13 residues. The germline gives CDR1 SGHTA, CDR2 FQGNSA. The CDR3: CASSSAGEETQYF. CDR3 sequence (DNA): TGTGCCAGCAGCTCTGCGGGGGAAGAGACCCAGTACTTC.

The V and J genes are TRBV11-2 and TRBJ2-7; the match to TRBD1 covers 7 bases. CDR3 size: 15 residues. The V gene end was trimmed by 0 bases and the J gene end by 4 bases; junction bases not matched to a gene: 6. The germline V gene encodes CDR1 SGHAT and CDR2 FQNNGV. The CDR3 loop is CASSLEGTDMYEQYF. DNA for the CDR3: TGTGCCAGCAGCTTAGAGGGGACAGATATGTACGAGCAGTACTTC.

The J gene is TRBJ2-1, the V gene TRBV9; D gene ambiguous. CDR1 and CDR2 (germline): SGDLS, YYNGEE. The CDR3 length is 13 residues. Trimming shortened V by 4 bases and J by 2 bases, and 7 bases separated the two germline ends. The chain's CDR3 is CASSPTTYNEQFF. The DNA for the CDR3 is TGTGCCAGCAGCCCGACAACCTACAATGAGCAGTTCTTC.

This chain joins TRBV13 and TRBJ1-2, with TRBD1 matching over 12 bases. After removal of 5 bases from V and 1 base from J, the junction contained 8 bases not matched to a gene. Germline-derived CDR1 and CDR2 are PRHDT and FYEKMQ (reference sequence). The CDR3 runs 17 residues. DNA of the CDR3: TGTGCCAGCAGCCTTAAGGGACAGGGGGCTGGTAACTATGGCTACACCTTC. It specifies CASSLKGQGAGNYGYTF. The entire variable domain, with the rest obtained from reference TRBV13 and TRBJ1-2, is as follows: AAGVIQSPRHLIKEKRETATLKCYPIPRHDTVYWYQQGPGQDPQFLISFYEKMQSDKGSIPDRFSAQQFSDYHSELNMSSLELGDSALYFCASSLKGQGAGNYGYTFGSGTRLTVV.

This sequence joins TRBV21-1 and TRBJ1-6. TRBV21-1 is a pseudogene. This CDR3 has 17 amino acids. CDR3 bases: TGTGCCAGCAGCAAAGCGTCGGCCGGCGGGTATAATTCACCCCTCCACTTT. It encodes CASSKASAGGYNSPLHF.

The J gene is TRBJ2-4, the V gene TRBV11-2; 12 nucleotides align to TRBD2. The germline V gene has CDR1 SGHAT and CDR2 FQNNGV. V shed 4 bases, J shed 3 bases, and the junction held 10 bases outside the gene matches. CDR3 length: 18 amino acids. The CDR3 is CASSSDGLAGGHKNIQYF. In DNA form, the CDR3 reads TGTGCCAGCAGCTCCGACGGGCTAGCGGGGGGGCACAAAAACATTCAGTACTTC.

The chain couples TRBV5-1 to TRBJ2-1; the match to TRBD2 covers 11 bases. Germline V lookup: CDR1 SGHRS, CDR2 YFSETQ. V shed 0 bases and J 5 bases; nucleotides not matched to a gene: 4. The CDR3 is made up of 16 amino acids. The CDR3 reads CASSLETSGDNNEQFF. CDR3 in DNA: TGCGCCAGCAGCTTGGAGACTAGCGGGGACAACAATGAGCAGTTCTTC.

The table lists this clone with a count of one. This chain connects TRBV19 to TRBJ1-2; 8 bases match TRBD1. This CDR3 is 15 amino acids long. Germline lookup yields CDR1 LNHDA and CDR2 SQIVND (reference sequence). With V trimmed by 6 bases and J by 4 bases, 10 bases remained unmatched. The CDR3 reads CASSPSAQGGYGYTF. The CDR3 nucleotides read TGTGCCAGTAGCCCCTCGGCACAGGGGGGCTATGGCTACACCTTC.

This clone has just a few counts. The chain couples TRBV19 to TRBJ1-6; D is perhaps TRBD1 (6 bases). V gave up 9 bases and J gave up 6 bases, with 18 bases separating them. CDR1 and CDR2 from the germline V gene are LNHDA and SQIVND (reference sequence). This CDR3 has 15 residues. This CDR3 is CASVGGTYSNSPLHF. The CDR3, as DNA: TGTGCCAGCGTAGGTGGGACATACTCTAATTCACCCCTCCACTTT.

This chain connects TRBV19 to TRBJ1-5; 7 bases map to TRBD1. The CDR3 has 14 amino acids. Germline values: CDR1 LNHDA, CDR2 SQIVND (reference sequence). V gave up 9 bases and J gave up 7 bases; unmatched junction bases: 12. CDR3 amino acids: CASLERQGGQPQHF. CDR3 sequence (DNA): TGTGCCAGCCTAGAGCGACAGGGAGGCCAGCCCCAGCATTTT.

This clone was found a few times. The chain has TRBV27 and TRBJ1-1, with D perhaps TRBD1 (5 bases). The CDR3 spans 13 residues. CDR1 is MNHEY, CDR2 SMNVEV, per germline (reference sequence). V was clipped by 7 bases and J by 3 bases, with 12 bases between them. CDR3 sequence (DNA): TGTGCCAGCAAGGTGGGGGGGGACACTGAAGCTTTCTTT. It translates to CASKVGGDTEAFF.

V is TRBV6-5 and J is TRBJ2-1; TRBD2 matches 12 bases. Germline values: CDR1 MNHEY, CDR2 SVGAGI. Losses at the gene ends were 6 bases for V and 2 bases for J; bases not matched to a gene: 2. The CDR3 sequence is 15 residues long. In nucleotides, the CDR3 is TGTGCCAGCAGGCGGACTAGCGGGACCTACAATGAGCAGTTCTTC. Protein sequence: CASRRTSGTYNEQFF.